This is a list of T cell receptor beta chains from one sample in a study of vaccination and CD4 T cells after COVID-19. Antigen specificity for these receptors is unknown. Via MiXCR, TCRdb re-called the PCR reads, giving one row per CDR3 protein. The data contain roughly 7,000 distinct CDR3 sequences, 73% of them singletons. The sample taken for sequencing was CD4+ T cells from blood, cultured in vitro. All receptors come from a human donor who had recovered from COVID-19. Both conserved end residues are part of each CDR3. The order of the fields is D gene, clone size, J gene, V gene, CDR3 protein. The D gene is left open where the match is weak. Rows may omit the clone size; those that give it use once, few, many or a size class.

d_gene: .; abundance: .; j_gene: TRBJ2-1; v_gene: TRBV11-3; CDR3aa: CASSPKYSGDNEQFF
d_gene: .; abundance: .; j_gene: TRBJ2-7; v_gene: TRBV6-2/TRBV6-3; CDR3aa: CASKSGGIGNYEQYF
d_gene: .; abundance: .; j_gene: TRBJ2-3; v_gene: TRBV20-1; CDR3aa: CSASPLGRTDTQYF
d_gene: TRBD1; abundance: .; j_gene: TRBJ1-6; v_gene: TRBV27; CDR3aa: CASSLRAGGDRGSSYNSPLHF
d_gene: .; abundance: few; j_gene: TRBJ1-2; v_gene: TRBV20-1; CDR3aa: CSAPYRTNGYTF
d_gene: TRBD2; abundance: few; j_gene: TRBJ2-5; v_gene: TRBV20-1; CDR3aa: CRGLAGVETQYF
d_gene: .; abundance: large; j_gene: TRBJ1-5; v_gene: TRBV20-1; CDR3aa: CSARGQGWYQPQHF
d_gene: .; abundance: .; j_gene: TRBJ1-1; v_gene: TRBV6-1; CDR3aa: CASKWNGRIAEAFF
d_gene: TRBD2; abundance: .; j_gene: TRBJ2-7; v_gene: TRBV19; CDR3aa: CATQAGGTGAGYEQYF
d_gene: .; abundance: few; j_gene: TRBJ2-6; v_gene: TRBV12-3/TRBV12-4; CDR3aa: CASRPQLSTGANVLTF
d_gene: TRBD1; abundance: .; j_gene: TRBJ1-5; v_gene: TRBV19; CDR3aa: CASSKGDSLDASNQPQHF
d_gene: TRBD2; abundance: .; j_gene: TRBJ2-7; v_gene: TRBV20-1; CDR3aa: CSAPRSGTFYEQYF
d_gene: TRBD1; abundance: .; j_gene: TRBJ1-5; v_gene: TRBV19; CDR3aa: CASTADRGGNQPQHF